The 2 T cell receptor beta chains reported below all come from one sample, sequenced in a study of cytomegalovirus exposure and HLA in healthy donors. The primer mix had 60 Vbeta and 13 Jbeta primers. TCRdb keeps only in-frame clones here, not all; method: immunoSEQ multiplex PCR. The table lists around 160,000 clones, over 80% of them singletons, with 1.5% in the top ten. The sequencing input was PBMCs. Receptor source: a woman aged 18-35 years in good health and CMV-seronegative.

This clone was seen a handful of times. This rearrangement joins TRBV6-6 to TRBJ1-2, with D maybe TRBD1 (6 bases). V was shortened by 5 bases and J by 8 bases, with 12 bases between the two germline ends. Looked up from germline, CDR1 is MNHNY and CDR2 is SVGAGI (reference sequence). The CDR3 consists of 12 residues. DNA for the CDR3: TGTGCCAGCAGTACGATTGGACAGGGCTACACCTTC. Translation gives CASSTIGQGYTF.

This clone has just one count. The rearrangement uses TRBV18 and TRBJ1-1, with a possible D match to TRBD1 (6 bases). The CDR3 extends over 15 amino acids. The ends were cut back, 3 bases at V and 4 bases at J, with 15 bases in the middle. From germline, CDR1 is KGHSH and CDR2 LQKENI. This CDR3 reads CASSPSRGGATEAFF. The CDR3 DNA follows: TGTGCCAGCTCACCGTCGAGGGGGGGGGCCACTGAAGCTTTCTTT. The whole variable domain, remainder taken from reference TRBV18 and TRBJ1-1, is NAGVMQNPRHLVRRRGQEARLRCSPMKGHSHVYWYRQLPEEGLKFMVYLQKENIIDESGMPKERFSAEFPKEGPSILRIQQVVRGDSAAYFCASSPSRGGATEAFFGQGTRLTVV.